A selection of T cell receptor beta chains follows, all from one sample in a study of T cells in Graves' hyperthyroidism and ophthalmopathy. TCRdb recomputed calls from the multiplex PCR reads with MiXCR, one row per CDR3 protein. The sample gives 490,000 or so distinct CDR3 sequences, 22% of which show up once; around 50% is in the top ten. Sequencing was done on a sample of blood. The receptors stem from an older woman with Graves' ophthalmopathy. CDR3s include the opening cysteine and the closing phenylalanine or tryptophan. D genes are given only for firm matches. The size of a clone is reported for some rows only, either as once, few or many, or as a class for expanded clones.

size	J	D	V	DNA	CDR3
many	TRBJ2-5	NA	TRBV11-2	TGTGCCAGCAGCTTAGCAGGACCGTCAGCTGCGAAACAGTACTTC	CASSLAGPSAAKQYF
NA	TRBJ2-7	TRBD2	TRBV3-1	TGTGCCAGCAGCCCGGGGACTAGCGGCCCTACCTACGAGCAGTACTTC	CASSPGTSGPTYEQYF
NA	TRBJ2-7	NA	TRBV12-3/TRBV12-4	TGTGCCAGCAGACATTCCACGGCGACAGGGCAGTACTTC	CASRHSTATGQYF
few	TRBJ2-1	TRBD2	TRBV7-7	TGTGCTAGCAGCTTAGGGTCCAGCGGGGCCTACAATGAGCAGTTCTTC	CASSLGSSGAYNEQFF
NA	TRBJ2-2	TRBD1	TRBV3-1	TGTGCCAGCAGTCGACAGGGTATCGGGGAGCTGTTTTTT	CASSRQGIGELFF
few	TRBJ2-7	NA	TRBV30	TGTGCCTGGGCCTACGCGGGACTGTCCTCCTACGAGCAGTACTTC	CAWAYAGLSSYEQYF
few	TRBJ2-3	TRBD2	TRBV20-1	TGCAGTGCTAGTGATTGGACTAGCGGGAGGTACGGCACAGATACGCAGTATTTT	CSASDWTSGRYGTDTQYF
few	TRBJ1-2	NA	TRBV20-1	TGCAGTGCTAGGTGGGTTTCGCGCTACACCTTC	CSARWVSRYTF
NA	TRBJ1-5	TRBD1	TRBV6-1	TGTGCCAGCAGACCGGGACAGACTTATCAGCCCCAGCATTTT	CASRPGQTYQPQHF
NA	TRBJ2-7	NA	TRBV20-1	TGCAGTGCTAGACAGGGCGAAACCTACGAGCAGTACTTC	CSARQGETYEQYF
few	TRBJ2-1	TRBD2	TRBV30	TGTGCCTGGAGTGTCGGGGGGACTAGCGGATACAATGAGCAGTTCTTC	CAWSVGGTSGYNEQFF
NA	TRBJ1-6	NA	TRBV6-1	TGTGCCAGCAAACAGGGTTCTAATTCACCCCTCCACTTT	CASKQGSNSPLHF
NA	TRBJ2-3	NA	TRBV5-1	TGCGCCAGCAGCCCGGTCTTCGGTAGCGCGAGTACAGATACGCAGTATTTT	CASSPVFGSASTDTQYF
once	TRBJ1-3	TRBD1	TRBV7-8	TGTGCCAGCAGCCGAGCGGGGACAGGGGGCGCGAGGGGAAACACCATATATTTT	CASSRAGTGGARGNTIYF
few	TRBJ1-2	TRBD1	TRBV7-8	TGTGCCAGCAGCCAGGGACAGCAGTATGGCTACACCTTC	CASSQGQQYGYTF
many	TRBJ2-7	TRBD1	TRBV12-3/TRBV12-4	TGTGCCAGCAGTGGGCAGGGGGCCCTCTACGAGCAGTACTTC	CASSGQGALYEQYF
NA	TRBJ2-7	TRBD1	TRBV7-3	TGTGCCAGCAGCTTAACTGAGGGACAGGAATACGAGCAGTACTTC	CASSLTEGQEYEQYF
NA	TRBJ1-4	NA	TRBV6-5	TGTGCCAGCAGTTACGGTCGGAGGGGGTGGTCTAATGAAAAACTGTTTTTT	CASSYGRRGWSNEKLFF
few	TRBJ2-4	NA	TRBV7-2	TGTGCCAGCAGCTTAGCTAAGGCATCTCGAAAGGACATTCAGTACTTC	CASSLAKASRKDIQYF
NA	TRBJ2-1	NA	TRBV2	TGTGCCAGCAGTCAGGACTCCTCCTACAATGAGCAGTTCTTC	CASSQDSSYNEQFF
few	TRBJ1-4	NA	TRBV5-1	TGCGCCAGCAGCACCGACAGCCCGTATGAAAAACTGTTTTTT	CASSTDSPYEKLFF
NA	TRBJ2-6	TRBD1	TRBV7-6	TGTGCCAGCAGCCTAGAGCAGGGGGCGAGTGCTGGGGCCAACGTCCTGACTTTC	CASSLEQGASAGANVLTF